This TCR beta chain was documented in a study of tumor-infiltrating lymphocytes in localized non-small cell lung cancer. The data were produced by immunoSEQ multiplex PCR, yet TCRdb's version contains in-frame clones alone and is incomplete. The sample has some 12,000 clones; 78% are singletons. Whole-study results and caveats: Each assay used a separate piece of the same tissue.

The CDR3 runs to 13 residues. CDR1 SGHTS and CDR2 YDEGEE come from the germline V gene. The V gene lost 4 bases and the J gene lost 4 bases, with 9 bases spanning the gap. This clone showed up just a few times. What it recognizes is unknown. The sequence came from a human donor with non-small cell lung cancer. The chain has TRBV5-8 and TRBJ2-1; D unresolved. Material: lung tumor tissue. Here the CDR3 DNA reads TGTGCCAGCAGCCCATATACTTACAATGAGCAGTTCTTC. Translating gives CASSPYTYNEQFF.